This TCR beta chain was observed in a study of shared clonotypes between healthy human individuals. Study-wide results and limits: A generally larger estimated richness was seen in naive subsets than in memory subsets.

Replicate PCRs from sorted subsets contained around 200 ng DNA, which is some 29,000 T cell genomes. Sequenced by immunoSEQ multiplex PCR; TCRdb stores in-frame clones only, minus some. Here the sample spans approximately 350,000 clones, roughly 70% being singletons. Germline-derived CDR1 and CDR2 are SGHKS and YYEKEE (reference sequence). V was clipped by 6 bases and J by 5 bases, with 14 bases between them. The CDR3 totals 13 residues. The donors, all of them Caucasian adults, lived in Nashville, Tennessee. Comment on this clone: Antigen specificity is unknown.

Sequencing input: memory CD4+ T cells sorted from blood. Subset given: CD45RA-negative fraction. This chain joins TRBV5-5 and TRBJ2-5; maybe TRBD2 (5 bases). The source of this sequence is a young man in good health. The CDR3 loop is CASNRLAGETQYF. In DNA, the CDR3 is TGTGCCAGCAATCGGCTAGCTGGGGAGACCCAGTACTTC. The full variable domain, in which reference TRBV5-5 and TRBJ2-5 provide the parts outside the CDR3, is DAGVTQSPTHLIKTRGQQVTLRCSPISGHKSVSWYQQVLGQGPQFIFQYYEKEERGRGNFPDRFSARQFPNYSSELNVNALLLGDSALYLCASNRLAGETQYFGPGTRLLVL.